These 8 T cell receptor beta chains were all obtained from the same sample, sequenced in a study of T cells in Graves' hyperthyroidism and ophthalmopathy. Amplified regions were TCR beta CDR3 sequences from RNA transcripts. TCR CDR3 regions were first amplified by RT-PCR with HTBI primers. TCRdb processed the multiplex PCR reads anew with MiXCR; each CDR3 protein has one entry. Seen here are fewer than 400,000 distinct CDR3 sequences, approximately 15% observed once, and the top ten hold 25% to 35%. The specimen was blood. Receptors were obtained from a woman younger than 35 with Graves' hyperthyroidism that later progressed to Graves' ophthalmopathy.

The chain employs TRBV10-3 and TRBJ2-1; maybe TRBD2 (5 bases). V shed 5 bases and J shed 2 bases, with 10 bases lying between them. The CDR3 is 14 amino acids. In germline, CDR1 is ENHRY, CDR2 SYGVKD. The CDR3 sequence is CAISSGGTYNEQFF. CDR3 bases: TGTGCCATCAGTAGCGGAGGAACCTACAATGAGCAGTTCTTC.

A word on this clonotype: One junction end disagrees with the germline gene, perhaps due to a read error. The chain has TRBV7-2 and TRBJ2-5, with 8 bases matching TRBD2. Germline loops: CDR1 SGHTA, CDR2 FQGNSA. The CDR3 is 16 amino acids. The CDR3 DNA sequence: TGTGCCAGCAGCTTGGCGGGGGGAGGGGGGGGAGAGACCCCGTACTTC. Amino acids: CASSLAGGGGGETPYF.

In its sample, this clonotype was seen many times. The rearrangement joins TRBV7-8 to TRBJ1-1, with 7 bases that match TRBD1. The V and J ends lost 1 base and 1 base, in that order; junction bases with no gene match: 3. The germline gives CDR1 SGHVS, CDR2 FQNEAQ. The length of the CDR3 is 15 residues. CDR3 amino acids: CASSLGTGANTEAFF. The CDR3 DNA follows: TGTGCCAGCAGCTTAGGTACAGGGGCGAACACTGAAGCTTTCTTT. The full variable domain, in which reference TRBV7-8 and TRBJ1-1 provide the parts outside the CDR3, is GAGVSQSPRYKVAKRGQDVALRCDPISGHVSLFWYQQALGQGPEFLTYFQNEAQLDKSGLPSDRFFAERPEGSVSTLKIQRTQQEDSAVYLCASSLGTGANTEAFFGQGTRLTVV.

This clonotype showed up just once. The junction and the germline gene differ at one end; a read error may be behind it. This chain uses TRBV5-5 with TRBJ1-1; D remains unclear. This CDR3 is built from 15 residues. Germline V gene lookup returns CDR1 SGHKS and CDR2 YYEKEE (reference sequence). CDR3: CASSRSSPLNTEAFF. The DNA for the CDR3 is TGCGCCAGCAGCCGTTCGAGCCCCCTGAACACTGAAGCTTTCTTT.

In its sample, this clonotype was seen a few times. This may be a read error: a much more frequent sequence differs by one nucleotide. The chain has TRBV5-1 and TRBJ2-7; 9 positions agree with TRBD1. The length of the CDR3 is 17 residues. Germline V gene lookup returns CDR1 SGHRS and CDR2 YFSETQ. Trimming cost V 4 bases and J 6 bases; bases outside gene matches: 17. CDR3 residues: CASSRRGTGGAFGEQYF. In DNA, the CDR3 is TGCGCCAGCAGCCGCCGTGGCACAGGGGGCGCGTTCGGCGAGCAGTACTTC.

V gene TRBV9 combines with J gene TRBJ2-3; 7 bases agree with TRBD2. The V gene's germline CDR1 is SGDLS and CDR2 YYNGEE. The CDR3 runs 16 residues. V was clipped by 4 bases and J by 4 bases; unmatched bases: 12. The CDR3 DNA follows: TGTGCCAGCAGCCCGGTGGGCGGGAGTAGGGCAGATACGCAGTATTTT. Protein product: CASSPVGGSRADTQYF.

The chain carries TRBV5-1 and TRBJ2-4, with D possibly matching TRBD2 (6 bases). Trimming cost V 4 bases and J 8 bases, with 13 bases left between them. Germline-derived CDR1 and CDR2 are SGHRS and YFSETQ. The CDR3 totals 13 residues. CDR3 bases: TGCGCCAGCAGCAACCACGGGGGAGACATTCAGTACTTC. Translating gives CASSNHGGDIQYF.

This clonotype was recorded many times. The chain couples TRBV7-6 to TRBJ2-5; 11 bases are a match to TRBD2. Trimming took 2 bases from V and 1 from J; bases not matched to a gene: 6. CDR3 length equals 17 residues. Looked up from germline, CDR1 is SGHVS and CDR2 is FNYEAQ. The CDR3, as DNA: TGTGCCAGCAGCTTACCCTGGACTAGCGGGCTCCAAGAGACCCAGTACTTC. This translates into CASSLPWTSGLQETQYF.